The 10 T cell receptor beta chains given below trace back to one sample, sequenced in a study of regulatory T cells in long-lasting Graves disease. The time point: newly diagnosed GD, antithyroid drugs for less than 3 months. PBMC RNA was the source of the TCR library. With iRepertoire HTBI primers and Arm-PCR of CDR3 regions, TCR beta libraries were built. In TCRdb, the multiplex PCR reads were re-called with MiXCR into one record per CDR3 protein. There are about 500,000 distinct CDR3 sequences in the sample; about a sixth occur only once, and 12% lies in the top ten. Separately, the same data were catalogued under a study of T cells in Graves' hyperthyroidism and ophthalmopathy.

Material: peripheral blood mononuclear cells (PBMCs), obtained at new diagnosis, from a patient treated with antithyroid drugs. The source is a man aged 35-49 years with Graves disease.

This clonotype was seen ten or more times. The J gene is TRBJ1-5, the V gene TRBV24-1; D is ambiguous. CDR1 and CDR2 (germline): KGHDR, SFDVKD. The V end was cut by 6 bases, the J end by 2 bases, with 10 bases between. The CDR3 sequence is 14 residues long. The CDR3: CATSPGNGNQPQHF. CDR3 coding DNA: TGTGCCACCAGTCCGGGGAATGGCAATCAGCCCCAGCATTTT.

Ten or more counts support this clonotype. The genes are TRBV11-2 and TRBJ2-2; D may be TRBD1 or TRBD2 (6 bases each). Germline V gives CDR1 SGHAT, CDR2 FQNNGV. The CDR3 is 14 residues long. V was shortened by 1 base and J by 5 bases, with 8 bases between the two germline ends. DNA for the CDR3: TGTGCCAGCAGCTTAGGAGGGGGGACCGGGGAGCTGTTTTTT. This translates into CASSLGGGTGELFF.

This clonotype was counted a few times. This chain uses TRBV7-8 with TRBJ2-7; the match to TRBD1 covers 7 bases. The CDR3 sequence is 16 residues long. V lost 2 bases, J lost 2 bases, and 9 bases stayed unmatched. Germline CDR1 is SGHVS and CDR2 is FQNEAQ. This CDR3 reads CASSLIGRDRAYEQYF. CDR3 nucleotides: TGTGCCAGCAGCTTAATCGGACGGGACAGAGCCTACGAGCAGTACTTC.

At least ten counts were recorded for this clonotype. V usage is TRBV28 and J usage is TRBJ2-7, with D maybe TRBD1 (6 bases). Germline-derived CDR1 and CDR2 are MDHEN and SYDVKM. V was pared by 8 bases and J by 2 bases, with 13 bases between. The length of the CDR3 is 13 residues. CDR3 loop: CASRLDSPYEQYF. CDR3 nucleotide sequence: TGTGCCAGCCGTCTGGACAGCCCCTACGAGCAGTACTTC.

This clonotype is a singleton in its sample. One junction end does not reproduce the germline sequence, and a read error may be involved. The chain combines TRBV7-9 with TRBJ1-1; D not resolved. The CDR3 loop spans 12 amino acids. CDR1 and CDR2 (germline): SEHNR, FQNEAQ (reference sequence). CDR3 sequence reads: CASSPVGTEASF. In nucleotides, the CDR3 is TGTGCCAGCAGCCCGGTGGGCACTGAAGCTTCCTTT.

This sequence joins TRBV19 and TRBJ2-4, with 7 bases matching TRBD1. Germline loops: CDR1 LNHDA, CDR2 SQIVND (reference sequence). The V gene end was trimmed by 1 base and the J gene end by 1 base; junction bases not matched to a gene: 7. The CDR3 has 17 amino acids. The CDR3 is CASSIAYRGRAKNIQYF. The DNA of the CDR3 is TGTGCCAGTAGTATAGCATACAGGGGCCGGGCCAAAAACATTCAGTACTTC.

The chain has TRBV19 and TRBJ1-1; 9 bases are a match to TRBD1. The length of the CDR3 is 18 residues. Germline CDR1 LNHDA, CDR2 SQIVND (reference sequence). V was pared by 0 bases and J by 2 bases, with 10 bases of the junction left unmatched. DNA for the CDR3: TGTGCCAGTAGTATAGATCGGTCTACAGGGGGCGGAAACACTGAAGCTTTCTTT. Its translation is CASSIDRSTGGGNTEAFF.

This clonotype was detected only a few times. J is TRBJ2-6 and V is TRBV3-1, with a weak D call TRBD1 (5 bases). The CDR3 length is 15 residues. The V end was cut by 1 base, the J end by 4 bases, with 8 bases between. Germline CDR1 is LGHDT and CDR2 is YNNKEL (reference sequence). In nucleotides, the CDR3 is TGTGCCAGCAGCCAAGGGGGCGCCGGGGCCAACGTCCTGACTTTC. Encoded protein: CASSQGGAGANVLTF.

The chain has TRBV19 and TRBJ1-4; D is uncertain. The CDR3 loop spans 10 amino acids. V gave up 8 bases and J gave up 8 bases, with 6 bases separating them. Per germline, CDR1 LNHDA and CDR2 SQIVND (reference sequence). As DNA, the CDR3 is TGTGCCAGTTGGCGGGAAAAACTGTTTTTT. Protein product: CASWREKLFF.

Details on this clonotype: The junction departs from germline at one end; a sequencing error may be responsible. This chain uses TRBV7-9 with TRBJ2-1; unclear D gene. The better agreement between TRBJ2-5 and the DNA end casts doubt on the J call. From germline, CDR1 is SEHNR and CDR2 FQNEAQ (reference sequence). The CDR3 runs to 13 residues. This CDR3 is CTSSLPNEETQYF. The CDR3 coding sequence is TGTACCAGCAGCTTACCCAATGAAGAGACCCAGTACTTC.